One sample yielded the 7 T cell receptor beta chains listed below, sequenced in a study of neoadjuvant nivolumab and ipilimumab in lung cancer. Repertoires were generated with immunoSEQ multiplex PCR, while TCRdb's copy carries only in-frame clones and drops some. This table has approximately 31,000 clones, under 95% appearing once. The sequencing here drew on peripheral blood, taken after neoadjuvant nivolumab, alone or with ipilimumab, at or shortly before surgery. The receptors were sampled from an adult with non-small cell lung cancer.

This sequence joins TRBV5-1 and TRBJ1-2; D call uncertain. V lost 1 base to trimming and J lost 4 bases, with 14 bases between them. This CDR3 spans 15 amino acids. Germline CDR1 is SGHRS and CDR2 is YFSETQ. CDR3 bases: TGCGCCAGCAGCTTGTCTACGGGTTCCGGCTATGGCTACACCTTC. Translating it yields CASSLSTGSGYGYTF.

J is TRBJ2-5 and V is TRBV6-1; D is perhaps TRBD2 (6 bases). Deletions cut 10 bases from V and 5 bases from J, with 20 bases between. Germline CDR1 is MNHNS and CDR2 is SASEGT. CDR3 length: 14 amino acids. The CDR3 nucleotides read TGTGCCACCGGGGGTGAGGGGAGCATGGAGACCCAGTACTTC. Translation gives CATGGEGSMETQYF.

The CDR3 reads CASSLGRGTNEKLFF. In DNA, the CDR3 is TGCGCCAGCAGCTTGGGAAGGGGCACTAATGAAAAACTGTTTTTT. The chain is built from TRBV5-1 and TRBJ1-4; D may be TRBD1 (5 bases). CDR3 length: 15 residues. V was cut by 0 bases and J by 2 bases, with 8 bases left in between. Germline lookup yields CDR1 SGHRS and CDR2 YFSETQ.

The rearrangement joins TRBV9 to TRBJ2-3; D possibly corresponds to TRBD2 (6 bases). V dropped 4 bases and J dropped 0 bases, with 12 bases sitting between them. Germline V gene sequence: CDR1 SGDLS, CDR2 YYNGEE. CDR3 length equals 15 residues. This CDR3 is CASSSWDSSTDTQYF. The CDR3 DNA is TGTGCCAGCAGCAGTTGGGACTCGAGCACAGATACGCAGTATTTT.

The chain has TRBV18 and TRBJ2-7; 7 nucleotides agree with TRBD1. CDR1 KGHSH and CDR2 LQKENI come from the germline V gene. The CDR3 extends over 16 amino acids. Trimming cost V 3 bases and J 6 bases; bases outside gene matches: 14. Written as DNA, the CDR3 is TGTGCCAGCTCACCGTCTCACAGGGGTTTACGGGGCGAGCAGTACTTC. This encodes CASSPSHRGLRGEQYF.

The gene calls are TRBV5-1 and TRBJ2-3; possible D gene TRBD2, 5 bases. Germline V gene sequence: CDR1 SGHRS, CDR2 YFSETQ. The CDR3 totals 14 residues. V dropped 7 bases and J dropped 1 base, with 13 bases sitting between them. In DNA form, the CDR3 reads TGCGCCAGCCTCCCAGCGGAAGGCACAGATACGCAGTATTTT. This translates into CASLPAEGTDTQYF.

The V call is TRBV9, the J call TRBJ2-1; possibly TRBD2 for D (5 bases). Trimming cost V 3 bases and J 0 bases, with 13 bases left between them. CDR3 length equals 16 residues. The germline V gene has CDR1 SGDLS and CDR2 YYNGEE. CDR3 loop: CASSAFMGSSYNEQFF. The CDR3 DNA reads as TGTGCCAGCAGCGCTTTCATGGGGAGCTCCTACAATGAGCAGTTCTTC.